The 27 T cell receptor beta chains reported below all come from one sample, sequenced in a study of blood T cell repertoires in COVID-19 (dated by TCRdb to 2018 to 2021). Library preparation used the immunoSEQ multiplex PCR assay. What TCRdb holds here is the immuneACCESS table cut down to in-frame rearrangements. Part of the clones is not present; checked against another copy, under half of the missing clones reflect an unresolved V gene, and the others are unexplained. The sample has roughly 190,000 clones on record, 82% of them singletons. The ten top clones hold approximately 7.8% of the sample. Specimen: peripheral blood. Receptors were obtained from a woman in her sixties with COVID-19, enrolled during active disease.

This clone was picked up one time. The CDR3 nucleotides are TGTGCCAGCACCAGGTCCGGGAATAATGGCTACACCTTC. Translation gives CASTRSGNNGYTF. V and J are TRBV6-6 and TRBJ1-2, with D uncertain. Germline V gives CDR1 MNHNY, CDR2 SVGAGI (reference sequence). V lost 7 bases and J lost 6, with 15 bases in between. CDR3 length: 13 residues.

The V and J genes are TRBV9 and TRBJ1-5, with a tentative D call TRBD1 (5 bases). The germline V and J ends were trimmed by 0 bases and 4 bases, with 11 bases remaining between them. The germline CDR1 and CDR2 sequences are SGDLS and YYNGEE. The CDR3 is 15 amino acids. The CDR3 sequence: CASSVGGVGNQPQHF. Here the CDR3 DNA reads TGTGCCAGCAGCGTAGGGGGGGTCGGAAATCAGCCCCAGCATTTT.

The gene calls are TRBV19 and TRBJ2-1; TRBD2 aligns across 12 bases. V dropped 7 bases and J dropped 3; count of bases not matched to a gene: 4. The CDR3 covers 15 residues. Germline loops: CDR1 LNHDA, CDR2 SQIVND (reference sequence). DNA for the CDR3: TGTGCCAGTACCCGACTAGCGGGAGACTACAATGAGCAGTTCTTC. Translated: CASTRLAGDYNEQFF. The complete variable domain, with remaining parts taken from reference TRBV19 and TRBJ2-1, reads DGGITQSPKYLFRKEGQNVTLSCEQNLNHDAMYWYRQDPGQGLRLIYYSQIVNDFQKGDIAEGYSVSREKKESFPLTVTSAQKNPTAFYLCASTRLAGDYNEQFFGPGTRLTVL.

CDR3 bases: TGTGCCACCAGCAGCGGACAGGGGCAGACAGATACGCAGTATTTT. Amino acid sequence: CATSSGQGQTDTQYF. The genes are TRBV15 and TRBJ2-3, with 9 bases identical to TRBD1. Unmatched junction bases numbered 4, after V lost 3 bases and J lost 3 bases. The CDR3 is 15 residues long. Germline CDR1 LNHNV, CDR2 YYDKDF (reference sequence).

The chain employs TRBV20-1 and TRBJ1-5, with TRBD1 identical over 7 bases. The junction had 5 bases not matched to a gene; V was cut back by 3 bases and J by 6 bases. The CDR3 spans 13 residues. Germline V lookup: CDR1 DFQATT, CDR2 SNEGSKA (reference sequence). The CDR3 coding sequence is TGCAGTGCTAGTCGGCAGGGGGTTCAGCCCCAGCATTTT. It is translated as CSASRQGVQPQHF.

J is TRBJ2-5 and V is TRBV6-1; D is ambiguous. This CDR3 region has 13 residues. Trimming left V 2 bases short and J 5 bases short, with 9 bases between. CDR1 MNHNS and CDR2 SASEGT come from the germline V gene. Written as DNA, the CDR3 is TGTGCCAGCAGTGAAAGGCAGAGGGAGACCCAGTACTTC. Translating it yields CASSERQRETQYF.

The V call is TRBV7-8, the J call TRBJ2-1; 9 positions agree with TRBD2. The germline CDR1 and CDR2 sequences are SGHVS and FQNEAQ. The trim removed 3 bases at V and 4 bases at J, leaving 10 bases unmatched. The CDR3 sequence is 17 residues long. Here the CDR3 reads CASSLTDRAGGYNEQFF. CDR3 bases: TGTGCCAGCAGCTTGACAGATAGGGCGGGGGGGTACAATGAGCAGTTCTTC.

This chain joins TRBV11-2 and TRBJ2-1, with TRBD2 matching 10 bases. CDR1 is SGHAT and CDR2 is FQNNGV in the germline V gene. CDR3 length: 17 residues. V dropped 5 bases and J dropped 9; count of bases not matched to a gene: 16. The CDR3 DNA reads TGTGCCAGCAGCCAAACTAGCGGGGCTAACCTGGGGGGTGAGCAGTTCTTC. Translation gives CASSQTSGANLGGEQFF.

The chain is built from TRBV25-1 and TRBJ1-4; TRBD1 is a possible D gene (5 bases). Trimming removed 3 bases at V and 2 bases at J, with 7 bases between. The CDR3 is 14 amino acids. Germline lookup yields CDR1 MGHDK and CDR2 SYGVNS. CDR3 sequence: CASSEQGTNEKLFF. The CDR3 region has the DNA TGTGCCAGCAGTGAGCAGGGTACTAATGAAAAACTGTTTTTT. Complete variable domain (other parts from reference TRBV25-1 and TRBJ1-4): EADIYQTPRYLVIGTGKKITLECSQTMGHDKMYWYQQDPGMELHLIHYSYGVNSTEKGDLSSESTVSRIRTEHFPLTLESARPSHTSQYLCASSEQGTNEKLFFGSGTQLSVL.

This chain uses TRBV7-2 with TRBJ2-2, with D possibly TRBD2 on 5 matching bases. CDR1 and CDR2 (germline): SGHTA, FQGNSA. The V end lost 3 bases, the J end lost 2 bases, and 10 bases lay between the germline ends. This CDR3 region has 15 residues. The CDR3 loop is CASSFSGFNTGELFF. The CDR3, as DNA: TGTGCCAGCAGCTTCAGCGGTTTTAACACCGGGGAGCTGTTTTTT.

This chain connects TRBV28 to TRBJ2-7; 8 positions agree with TRBD1. With 3 bases clipped from V and 1 base from J, the junction kept 2 bases outside the gene matches. The CDR3 length is 14 residues. Germline CDR1 MDHEN, CDR2 SYDVKM. CDR3 in DNA: TGTGCCAGCAGTTTTGGGACAGGATCCTACGAGCAGTACTTC. Translation gives CASSFGTGSYEQYF.

This clone has just one count. The chain links TRBV28 to TRBJ2-7; 9 bases map to TRBD2. Germline V gene sequence: CDR1 MDHEN, CDR2 SYDVKM. V lost 8 bases to trimming and J lost 5 bases; unmatched junction nucleotides: 13. CDR3 length: 15 residues. The CDR3 reads CASDRAGSGSNEQYF. DNA of the CDR3: TGTGCCAGCGACAGGGCTGGTAGCGGGAGTAACGAGCAGTACTTC.

The chain uses TRBV7-8 and TRBJ2-3; 9 bases align to TRBD2. V lost 5 bases to trimming and J lost 0 bases; unmatched junction nucleotides: 3. This CDR3 contains 15 residues. In germline, CDR1 is SGHVS, CDR2 FQNEAQ. The CDR3 loop reads CASSPLAGSTDTQYF. As DNA, the CDR3 is TGTGCCAGCAGCCCCCTAGCGGGGAGCACAGATACGCAGTATTTT.

The chain recombines TRBV2 with TRBJ2-5; D is undetermined. V was shortened by 8 bases and J by 2 bases, with 12 bases between the two germline ends. Germline V gives CDR1 SNHLY, CDR2 FYNNEI. CDR3 length: 13 residues. CDR3 residues: CASRRHVQETQYF. For the CDR3, the DNA is TGTGCCAGCCGTCGACATGTACAAGAGACCCAGTACTTC. Full variable domain (outside the CDR3, taken from reference TRBV2 and TRBJ2-5): EPEVTQTPSHQVTQMGQEVILRCVPISNHLYFYWYRQILGQKVEFLVSFYNNEISEKSEIFDDQFSVERPDGSNFTLKIRSTKLEDSAMYFCASRRHVQETQYFGPGTRLLVL.

The chain has TRBV29-1 and TRBJ1-6; 7 bases agree with TRBD1. Trimming took 6 bases from V and 6 from J; bases not matched to a gene: 5. CDR1 SQVTM and CDR2 ANQGSEA come from the germline V gene. The CDR3 is made up of 13 amino acids. DNA for the CDR3: TGCAGCGTGGGGGACAGTTTTAATTCACCCCTCCACTTT. This encodes CSVGDSFNSPLHF.

The chain uses TRBV18 and TRBJ2-5; 11 bases agree with TRBD1. Germline CDR1 is KGHSH and CDR2 is LQKENI. This CDR3 contains 18 residues. J lost 1 base, V lost 3 bases, and 10 bases had no gene match. The CDR3 here is CASSPEIPGTGGQETQYF. In DNA form, the CDR3 reads TGTGCCAGCTCACCTGAAATACCCGGGACAGGGGGCCAAGAGACCCAGTACTTC.

V usage is TRBV2 and J usage is TRBJ2-5; weak D call: TRBD1 (6 bases). The CDR3 length is 14 residues. CDR1 SNHLY and CDR2 FYNNEI come from the germline V gene. Trimming removed 4 bases at V and 7 bases at J, with 16 bases between. The CDR3 nucleotides are TGTGCCAGCAGTGTGGACAGAGTAGAAGTGACCCAGTACTTC. Amino acids: CASSVDRVEVTQYF.

The chain links TRBV20-1 to TRBJ2-3; weak D call: TRBD1 (6 bases). Germline V gene data show CDR1 as DFQATT and CDR2 as SNEGSKA (reference sequence). The germline V and J ends were trimmed by 6 bases and 11 bases, with 15 bases remaining between them. The CDR3 is 11 residues long. Written as DNA, the CDR3 is TGCAGTGCGCCTAACAGGGCGGGGCAGTATTTT. It encodes CSAPNRAGQYF.

The chain links TRBV5-1 to TRBJ1-1, with D possibly TRBD1 on 5 matching bases. From germline, CDR1 is SGHRS and CDR2 YFSETQ. CDR3 length: 14 residues. The ends were cut back, 1 base at V and 1 base at J, with 8 bases in the middle. The CDR3 nucleotides are TGCGCCAGCAGCTTGTGGCAGGGGAACACTGAAGCTTTCTTT. It is translated as CASSLWQGNTEAFF.

The rearrangement joins TRBV5-5 to TRBJ1-3; maybe TRBD1 (5 bases). The CDR3 runs to 14 residues. V was shortened by 3 bases and J by 3 bases, with 10 bases between the two germline ends. Germline V lookup: CDR1 SGHKS, CDR2 YYEKEE (reference sequence). This CDR3 reads CASSSGILGNTIYF. CDR3 nucleotides: TGTGCCAGCAGCTCAGGGATTCTTGGAAACACCATATATTTT.

This chain links TRBV10-2 with TRBJ2-5, with unresolved D. Germline loops: CDR1 WSHSY, CDR2 SAAADI. V was clipped by 2 bases and J by 6 bases, with 13 bases between them. This CDR3 has 14 residues. The CDR3 nucleotides are TGCGCCAGCAGTGAGAACGGCCAGGCAAAGACCCAGTACTTC. Translated, it gives CASSENGQAKTQYF.

The chain couples TRBV5-1 to TRBJ2-3; 7 bases align to TRBD2. The CDR3 is 16 residues long. V shed 4 bases and J 1 base; nucleotides not matched to a gene: 9. Looked up from germline, CDR1 is SGHRS and CDR2 is YFSETQ. The CDR3 bases are TGCGCCAGCAGCGTAGAGCGGGGAGGGGGCACAGATACGCAGTATTTT. This encodes CASSVERGGGTDTQYF.

The rearrangement joins TRBV15 to TRBJ1-5, with D possibly matching TRBD1 (6 bases). The germline V gene has CDR1 LNHNV and CDR2 YYDKDF (reference sequence). This CDR3 spans 15 amino acids. Trimming stripped 4 bases from V and 2 bases from J, with 12 bases between. CDR3 loop: CATSTGAGGNQPQHF. CDR3 DNA sequence: TGTGCCACCAGCACAGGGGCGGGTGGCAATCAGCCCCAGCATTTT.

This clone was seen more than once but under ten times. This chain uses TRBV28 with TRBJ1-6; possible D gene TRBD1, 5 bases. This CDR3 spans 15 amino acids. Germline CDR1 and CDR2: MDHEN and SYDVKM. Trimming stripped 3 bases from V and 4 bases from J, with 10 bases between. The CDR3 protein is CASSFVTAYNSPLHF. The CDR3 region has the DNA TGTGCCAGCAGTTTTGTGACAGCGTATAATTCACCCCTCCACTTT.

The V and J genes are TRBV5-1 and TRBJ2-3; TRBD1 matches 9 bases. CDR1 is SGHRS, CDR2 YFSETQ, per germline. CDR3 length: 14 residues. Germline trimming cut 8 bases from V and 4 bases from J; bases unmatched to any gene: 8. The CDR3 protein is CASTGTGSPDTQYF. Here the CDR3 DNA reads TGCGCCAGTACCGGGACAGGGAGCCCAGATACGCAGTATTTT.

This rearrangement joins TRBV7-9 to TRBJ1-6, with D perhaps matching TRBD1 (5 bases). V gave up 1 base and J gave up 8 bases, with 6 bases separating them. Germline-derived CDR1 and CDR2 are SEHNR and FQNEAQ (reference sequence). The CDR3 spans 13 residues. The CDR3 region has the DNA TGTGCCAGCAGCTTAGAAGGGGATTCACCCCTCCACTTT. Its translation: CASSLEGDSPLHF.

The V and J genes are TRBV11-2 and TRBJ2-5, with 8 nucleotides matching TRBD1. J lost 4 bases, V lost 6 bases, and 10 bases had no gene match. CDR3 size: 15 residues. Germline V gives CDR1 SGHAT, CDR2 FQNNGV. This CDR3 reads CASRLGPDRGETQYF. CDR3 nucleotide sequence: TGTGCCAGCAGGCTAGGACCAGACAGGGGAGAGACCCAGTACTTC.